The 18 T cell receptor beta chains below were found in one sample sequenced in a study of blood T cells in healthy people across ages. Primed by a sample-barcoded 5' primer and a J-beta primer mix, a second PCR proceeded for roughly 7 to 11 cycles. TCRdb processed the 5' RACE reads anew with MiXCR; each CDR3 protein has one entry. The sample lists about 940,000 distinct CDR3 sequences, 45% to 50% occurring once. The source material was blood. The receptors derive from a man aged 30 to 39 in good health.

V gene TRBV6-2 or TRBV6-3 combines with J gene TRBJ2-3; D perhaps matches TRBD2 (5 bases). Trimming left V 5 bases short and J 0 bases short, with 12 bases between. Germline loops: CDR1 MNHEY, CDR2 SVGEGT. CDR3 length: 15 amino acids. CDR3 nucleotide sequence: TGTGCCAGCAGTCACAAGCGGCCAAGCACAGATACGCAGTATTTT. Translation: CASSHKRPSTDTQYF.

This clonotype was found a few times. This sequence joins TRBV14 and TRBJ2-7; 9 bases fit TRBD1. The J segment lost 3 bases and the V segment lost 3 bases, leaving 9 bases of the junction unmatched. Germline CDR1 reads SGHDN; CDR2 reads FVKESK. CDR3 length equals 16 residues. CDR3 region: CASSHTQDRGIYEQYF. Written as DNA, the CDR3 is TGTGCCAGCAGCCACACCCAGGACAGGGGAATCTACGAGCAGTACTTC. Together with reference TRBV14 and TRBJ2-7, the CDR3 gives the full variable domain: EAGVTQFPSHSVIEKGQTVTLRCDPISGHDNLYWYRRVMGKEIKFLLHFVKESKQDESGMPNNRFLAERTGGTYSTLKVQPAELEDSGVYFCASSHTQDRGIYEQYFGPGTRLTVT.

This clonotype has just one count. Since a much larger clone is just one base distant, this may be a read error. This rearrangement joins TRBV28 to TRBJ2-7, with 8 bases matching TRBD2. Germline values: CDR1 MDHEN, CDR2 SYDVKM. CDR3 length: 13 amino acids. The CDR3 here is CASRGGEGYGQYF. The DNA for the CDR3 is TGTGCCAGCCGGGGGGGCGAGGGCTACGGGCAGTACTTC.

The rearrangement uses TRBV5-1 and TRBJ1-1; D is perhaps TRBD1 (5 bases). The germline V and J ends were trimmed by 4 bases and 5 bases, with 12 bases remaining between them. The germline V gene encodes CDR1 SGHRS and CDR2 YFSETQ. The CDR3 spans 13 residues. Written as DNA, the CDR3 is TGCGCCAGCAGCATCGACAGTGGAACTGAAGCTTTCTTT. It yields the protein CASSIDSGTEAFF.

This clonotype was recorded once. The J gene is TRBJ2-3, the V gene TRBV6-4; 8 bases fit TRBD2. Germline V lookup: CDR1 MRHNA, CDR2 SNTAGT. This CDR3 has 12 amino acids. V lost 9 bases and J lost 11; bases outside the gene matches: 10. CDR3 coding DNA: TGTGCCAGACCAAAGCGGGGGTTCTTGCAGTATTTT. Its translation: CARPKRGFLQYF.

This clonotype was seen only a few times. This chain uses TRBV6-4 with TRBJ2-3, with 9 bases matching TRBD1. Germline CDR1 and CDR2: MRHNA and SNTAGT. The CDR3 is made up of 14 amino acids. Trimming took 6 bases from V and 8 from J; bases not matched to a gene: 9. The CDR3 DNA follows: TGTGCCAGCAGGACAGGGGGGGACGACCCTACGCAGTATTTT. It specifies CASRTGGDDPTQYF.

There are a few counts of this clonotype. This chain links TRBV27 with TRBJ2-3; D gene unclear. The V end lost 5 bases, the J end lost 0 bases, and 18 bases lay between the germline ends. The CDR3 contains 17 residues. Germline V lookup: CDR1 MNHEY, CDR2 SMNVEV (reference sequence). For the CDR3, the DNA is TGTGCCAGCAGTGAACCCTTTAGCTATTCTAGCACAGATACGCAGTATTTT. This encodes CASSEPFSYSSTDTQYF.

The CDR3 coding sequence is TGTGCCAGCAGGGACCCGGGACAGCCCCAAGAGACCCAGTACTTC. Its protein is CASRDPGQPQETQYF. The chain employs TRBV2 and TRBJ2-5, with 7 positions matching TRBD1. The ends lost 6 bases at V and 1 base at J; junction bases unmatched: 8. Per germline, CDR1 SNHLY and CDR2 FYNNEI. The CDR3 spans 15 residues.

In its sample, this clonotype was seen once. The CDR3 end shows no conserved phenylalanine or tryptophan, and so a read error is likely. The rearrangement joins TRBV4-2 to TRBJ2-5; TRBD2 is a possible D gene (5 bases). The J call could be wrong; TRBJ2-7 is a better fit for the DNA end. CDR1 and CDR2 (germline): LGHNA, YNFKEQ. CDR3 length: 15 residues. This CDR3 reads CASSQGEGTSYEQYS. CDR3 sequence (DNA): TGTGCCAGCAGCCAAGGTGAGGGCACTAGTTACGAGCAGTACTCC.

This chain joins TRBV28 and TRBJ2-5; 9 bases are shared with TRBD2. Germline-derived CDR1 and CDR2 are MDHEN and SYDVKM. The length of the CDR3 is 15 residues. Trimming removed 5 bases from V and 4 bases from J; junction bases left unmatched: 8. The CDR3 reads CASSPGTSFSETQYF. The DNA of the CDR3 is TGTGCCAGCAGTCCCGGGACTAGCTTTTCAGAGACCCAGTACTTC.

The CDR3 loop is CASSVEGDSNNEQFF. Here the CDR3 DNA reads TGTGCCAGCAGCGTAGAAGGGGACAGCAACAATGAGCAGTTCTTC. The V and J genes are TRBV9 and TRBJ2-1; 7 bases are shared with TRBD1. This CDR3 spans 15 amino acids. With V trimmed by 0 bases and J by 5 bases, 5 bases remained unmatched. Germline CDR1 is SGDLS and CDR2 is YYNGEE.

This rearrangement joins TRBV5-1 to TRBJ1-2; 8 nucleotides align to TRBD1. V lost 3 bases and J lost 5; bases outside the gene matches: 6. This CDR3 spans 14 amino acids. Germline CDR1 is SGHRS and CDR2 is YFSETQ. In DNA, the CDR3 is TGCGCCAGCAGCTGGCCGGGACAGGATTATGGCTACACCTTC. Encoded protein: CASSWPGQDYGYTF.

The chain joins TRBV5-1 to TRBJ2-7; tentative D call: TRBD1 (6 bases). The CDR3 covers 15 residues. Trimming took off 4 bases at V and 0 bases at J, with 14 bases between the two ends. Germline CDR1 is SGHRS and CDR2 is YFSETQ. CDR3 region: CASSPGTKISYEQYF. The CDR3 coding sequence is TGCGCCAGCAGCCCGGGGACAAAAATCTCCTACGAGCAGTACTTC.

There are many counts of this clonotype. The genes are TRBV28 and TRBJ2-1; D is perhaps TRBD1 or TRBD2 (5 bases each). This CDR3 is built from 15 residues. Germline CDR1 MDHEN, CDR2 SYDVKM. Trimming left V 5 bases short and J 6 bases short, with 17 bases between. CDR3: CASSLGRSEVNEQFF. The CDR3 DNA reads TGTGCCAGCAGTCTGGGACGCTCGGAGGTCAATGAGCAGTTCTTC.

The chain employs TRBV12-3 or TRBV12-4 and TRBJ2-1; TRBD2 aligns across 10 bases. With 8 bases clipped from V and 9 bases from J, the junction kept 7 bases outside the gene matches. The CDR3 runs 13 residues. CDR3 in amino acids: CASRPSGSSEQFF. For the CDR3, the DNA is TGTGCCAGCCGTCCTAGCGGGAGCAGTGAGCAGTTCTTC.

This clonotype showed up just a few times. This chain links TRBV7-9 with TRBJ2-7, with 7 positions matching TRBD2. Germline V lookup: CDR1 SEHNR, CDR2 FQNEAQ (reference sequence). CDR3 size: 15 residues. With 1 base clipped from V and 6 bases from J, the junction kept 9 bases outside the gene matches. CDR3 in DNA: TGTGCCAGCAGCTTAGTCCGGGACTATAATCTCGAGCAGTACTTC. It is translated as CASSLVRDYNLEQYF.

The genes are TRBV3-1 and TRBJ2-5; 12 nucleotides match TRBD2. This CDR3 has 17 amino acids. Germline V gene data show CDR1 as LGHDT and CDR2 as YNNKEL (reference sequence). V lost 0 bases, J lost 2 bases, and 4 bases stayed unmatched. The CDR3 spells CASSQEMLAGGQETQYF. The CDR3 DNA is TGTGCCAGCAGCCAAGAGATGCTAGCGGGAGGGCAAGAGACCCAGTACTTC.

The rearrangement joins TRBV7-9 to TRBJ1-6; D remains ambiguous. Germline CDR1 is SEHNR and CDR2 is FQNEAQ (reference sequence). The CDR3 has 15 residues. V was pared by 5 bases and J by 7 bases, with 15 bases between. The CDR3 sequence: CASSPVGQSNSPLHF. In nucleotides, the CDR3 is TGTGCCAGCAGCCCCGTTGGGCAGAGCAATTCACCCCTCCACTTT.